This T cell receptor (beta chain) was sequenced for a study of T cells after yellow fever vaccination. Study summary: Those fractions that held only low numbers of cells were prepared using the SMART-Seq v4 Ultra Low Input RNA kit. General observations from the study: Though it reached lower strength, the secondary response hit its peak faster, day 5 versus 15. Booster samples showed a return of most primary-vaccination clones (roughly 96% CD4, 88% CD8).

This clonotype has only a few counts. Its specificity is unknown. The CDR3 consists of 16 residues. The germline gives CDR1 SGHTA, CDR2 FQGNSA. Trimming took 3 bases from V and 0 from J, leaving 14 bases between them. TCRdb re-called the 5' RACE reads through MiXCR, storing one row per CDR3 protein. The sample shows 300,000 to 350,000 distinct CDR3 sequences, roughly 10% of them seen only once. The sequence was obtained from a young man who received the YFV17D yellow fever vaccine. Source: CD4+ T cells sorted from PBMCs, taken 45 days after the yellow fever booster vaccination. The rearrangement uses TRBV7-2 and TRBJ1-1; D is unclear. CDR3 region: CASSFSGLTMNTEAFF. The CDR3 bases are TGTGCCAGCAGCTTTTCTGGTCTGACCATGAACACTGAAGCTTTCTTT.